A single sample is the source of the 20 T cell receptor beta chains below, sequenced in a study of blood T cell repertoires in COVID-19. Profiling relied on immunoSEQ multiplex PCR, and the TCRdb table lists in-frame clones only, not all of them. The data contain 150,000 to 200,000 clones, roughly nine tenths of them singletons. Sequenced: peripheral blood. The receptors stem from a woman in her sixties or seventies with COVID-19, enrolled during active disease.

The chain joins TRBV6-5 to TRBJ2-7, with no clear D. CDR1 and CDR2 (germline): MNHEY, SVGAGI. V lost 8 bases and J 1 base, leaving 9 bases between the germline ends. This CDR3 region has 12 residues. The CDR3 nucleotides read TGTGCCAGCCTCGCAGTTTCCTACGAGCAGTACTTC. It yields the protein CASLAVSYEQYF.

The rearrangement joins TRBV13 to TRBJ2-4; 8 nucleotides agree with TRBD1. The V and J ends lost 5 bases and 0 bases, in that order; junction bases with no gene match: 3. This CDR3 has 15 residues. The germline gives CDR1 PRHDT, CDR2 FYEKMQ (reference sequence). Written as DNA, the CDR3 is TGTGCCAGCAGCCAGGGGGCCGTAGCCAAAAACATTCAGTACTTC. Its translation: CASSQGAVAKNIQYF. Drawing the rest from reference TRBV13 and TRBJ2-4, the complete variable domain is AAGVIQSPRHLIKEKRETATLKCYPIPRHDTVYWYQQGPGQDPQFLISFYEKMQSDKGSIPDRFSAQQFSDYHSELNMSSLELGDSALYFCASSQGAVAKNIQYFGAGTRLSVL.

This chain uses TRBV19 with TRBJ2-2, with 9 bases lining up with TRBD1. The CDR3 extends over 16 amino acids. CDR1 is LNHDA, CDR2 SQIVND, per germline (reference sequence). The V gene end was trimmed by 5 bases and the J gene end by 2 bases; junction bases not matched to a gene: 6. CDR3 in DNA: TGTGCCAGTAGTGTCTCGGGACAGGGTAACACCGGGGAGCTGTTTTTT. Translated, it gives CASSVSGQGNTGELFF.

CDR3 protein: CASRRREGHYEQFF. CDR3 bases: TGCGCCAGCAGGAGGCGGGAGGGCCACTATGAGCAGTTCTTC. The chain employs TRBV5-1 and TRBJ2-1, with 9 positions matching TRBD2. The V segment lost 5 bases and the J segment 8 bases; nucleotides outside the gene matches: 8. Germline lookup yields CDR1 SGHRS and CDR2 YFSETQ. The CDR3 runs to 14 residues.

The chain carries TRBV29-1 and TRBJ2-1, with D possibly TRBD2 on 5 matching bases. Per germline, CDR1 SQVTM and CDR2 ANQGSEA. Between the trimmed V and J ends, which lost 6 bases and 7 bases, there was a span of 13 bases. The length of the CDR3 is 12 residues. The CDR3 loop is CSVRPSRNEQFF. Here the CDR3 DNA reads TGCAGCGTCCGCCCTAGCAGAAATGAGCAGTTCTTC.

The chain uses TRBV29-1 and TRBJ2-1, with TRBD2 matching over 8 bases. The CDR3 sequence is 14 residues long. The junction had 10 bases not matched to a gene; V was cut back by 6 bases and J by 6 bases. CDR1 and CDR2 from the germline V gene are SQVTM and ANQGSEA. Written as DNA, the CDR3 is TGCAGCGTGGAACCGGGACTAGTGCCCAATGAGCAGTTCTTC. It yields the protein CSVEPGLVPNEQFF.

This chain uses TRBV7-2 with TRBJ2-7; 10 nucleotides line up with TRBD1. J gave up 2 bases and V 5 bases, and 6 bases lay outside the gene matches. The CDR3 runs 15 residues. Germline CDR1 SGHTA, CDR2 FQGNSA. CDR3 region: CASSAAGQGAYEQYF. The CDR3 bases are TGTGCCAGCAGCGCCGCCGGACAGGGGGCCTACGAGCAGTACTTC.

CDR3 DNA sequence: TGCGCCAGCGGGCAGGGTTTCACCGGGGAGCTGTTTTTT. It translates to CASGQGFTGELFF. The chain carries TRBV5-1 and TRBJ2-2, with a possible D match to TRBD1 (5 bases). This CDR3 contains 13 residues. The V gene lost 7 bases and the J gene lost 4 bases, with 11 bases spanning the gap. CDR1 and CDR2 (germline): SGHRS, YFSETQ.

The V and J genes are TRBV4-2 and TRBJ2-7, with TRBD1 matching 10 bases. Germline lookup yields CDR1 LGHNA and CDR2 YNFKEQ. CDR3 length equals 20 residues. V lost 3 bases to trimming and J lost 3 bases; unmatched junction nucleotides: 20. CDR3 DNA: TGTGCCAGCAGCCATTCCGAACCGGGACAGGGGTCCGCGGCTTACTACGAGCAGTACTTC. Translation: CASSHSEPGQGSAAYYEQYF.

The rearrangement uses TRBV2 and TRBJ2-1, with 8 bases lining up with TRBD2. V lost 7 bases and J lost 0; bases outside the gene matches: 17. The CDR3 contains 19 residues. Germline lookup yields CDR1 SNHLY and CDR2 FYNNEI. CDR3 DNA: TGTGCCAGCACCCCGCAACACGTGTTTAGCGGGGCCTCCTACAATGAGCAGTTCTTC. This translates into CASTPQHVFSGASYNEQFF.

This clone was counted between two and nine times. This chain connects TRBV7-2 to TRBJ1-1; 7 positions agree with TRBD1. Germline V CDR1 and CDR2: SGHTA, FQGNSA. After removal of 0 bases from V and 6 bases from J, the junction contained 7 bases not matched to a gene. The CDR3 loop spans 15 amino acids. The CDR3 DNA follows: TGTGCCAGCAGCTTAGCTTTAGGGGGCTTACCTGAAGCTTTCTTT. It yields the protein CASSLALGGLPEAFF. Full variable domain (rest looked up from reference TRBV7-2 and TRBJ1-1): GAGVSQSPSNKVTEKGKDVELRCDPISGHTALYWYRQSLGQGLEFLIYFQGNSAPDKSGLPSDRFSAERTGGSVSTLTIQRTQQEDSAVYLCASSLALGGLPEAFFGQGTRLTVV.

This chain uses TRBV6-2 or TRBV6-3 with TRBJ2-2; no clear D gene. This CDR3 has 12 amino acids. V gave up 6 bases and J gave up 7 bases, with 9 bases separating them. Per the germline V gene, CDR1 is MNHEY and CDR2 is SVGEGT. The CDR3, as DNA: TGTGCCAGCAGCTTAACTTACGGGGAGCTGTTTTTT. Translating it yields CASSLTYGELFF.

The V gene is TRBV9, the J gene TRBJ2-6; D gene ambiguous. CDR1 is SGDLS and CDR2 is YYNGEE in the germline V gene. Trimming left V 1 base short and J 0 bases short, with 11 bases between. The CDR3 covers 17 residues. The CDR3 here is CASSVSAVLSGANVLTF. CDR3 DNA sequence: TGTGCCAGCAGCGTATCCGCGGTCCTCTCTGGGGCCAACGTCCTGACTTTC.

The chain recombines TRBV7-2 with TRBJ1-2; tentatively, D is TRBD1 (5 bases). Looked up from germline, CDR1 is SGHTA and CDR2 is FQGNSA. The CDR3 contains 15 residues. Trimming shortened V by 5 bases and J by 4 bases, and 17 bases separated the two germline ends. This CDR3 is CASSPRGGVIYGYTF. CDR3 nucleotide sequence: TGTGCCAGCAGCCCCCGGGGAGGGGTGATCTATGGCTACACCTTC.

The chain carries TRBV4-1 and TRBJ2-1; D is unclear. The CDR3 sequence is 15 residues long. V was clipped by 3 bases and J by 0 bases, with 9 bases between them. CDR1 is MGHRA, CDR2 YSYEKL, per germline. The CDR3 DNA sequence: TGCGCCAGCAGCCACGGCCAGGACTCCTACAATGAGCAGTTCTTC. This gives the protein CASSHGQDSYNEQFF.

This chain joins TRBV14 and TRBJ2-5, with D tentatively TRBD1 (6 bases). V shed 4 bases and J shed 4 bases, with 19 bases lying between them. The CDR3 sequence is 16 residues long. Germline V lookup: CDR1 SGHDN, CDR2 FVKESK. The CDR3 reads CASSPTHRELIETQYF. The DNA for the CDR3 is TGTGCCAGCAGCCCAACTCACAGGGAATTGATAGAGACCCAGTACTTC. Together with reference TRBV14 and TRBJ2-5, the CDR3 gives the full variable domain: EAGVTQFPSHSVIEKGQTVTLRCDPISGHDNLYWYRRVMGKEIKFLLHFVKESKQDESGMPNNRFLAERTGGTYSTLKVQPAELEDSGVYFCASSPTHRELIETQYFGPGTRLLVL.

This rearrangement joins TRBV11-2 to TRBJ1-2; D is perhaps TRBD1 (5 bases). Trimming shortened V by 1 base and J by 3 bases, and 9 bases separated the two germline ends. The CDR3 loop spans 14 amino acids. CDR1 SGHAT and CDR2 FQNNGV come from the germline V gene. The CDR3 reads CASSLVKGDYGYTF. Written as DNA, the CDR3 is TGTGCCAGCAGCTTAGTGAAAGGGGACTATGGCTACACCTTC. Full variable domain (missing parts from reference TRBV11-2 and TRBJ1-2): EAGVAQSPRYKIIEKRQSVAFWCNPISGHATLYWYQQILGQGPKLLIQFQNNGVVDDSQLPKDRFSAERLKGVDSTLKIQPAKLEDSAVYLCASSLVKGDYGYTFGSGTRLTVV.

V gene TRBV11-3 combines with J gene TRBJ1-2, with 7 positions matching TRBD1. The CDR3 loop spans 13 amino acids. Germline V gives CDR1 SGHNT, CDR2 YENEEA. V trimming: 1 base; J trimming: 4 bases; junction bases outside the gene matches: 0. In DNA form, the CDR3 reads TGTGCCAGCAGCTTAGGGGACAGCTATGGCTACACCTTC. Residues: CASSLGDSYGYTF.

The table lists this clone with a count of one. The V and J genes are TRBV11-2 and TRBJ1-2; D is perhaps TRBD1 (5 bases). Germline values: CDR1 SGHAT, CDR2 FQNNGV. The length of the CDR3 is 12 residues. V lost 5 bases, J lost 8 bases, and 12 bases lay in between. CDR3 sequence reads: CASSAQGDGYTF. The CDR3 coding sequence is TGTGCCAGCAGCGCTCAGGGTGACGGCTACACCTTC.

This sequence joins TRBV6-2 or TRBV6-3 and TRBJ1-2; D is possibly TRBD1 (5 bases). The germline V and J ends were trimmed by 5 bases and 4 bases, with 14 bases remaining between them. The CDR3 extends over 14 amino acids. The germline V gene encodes CDR1 MNHEY and CDR2 SVGEGT. CDR3 DNA: TGTGCCAGCAGTCCCCAATCAGGGATCTATGGCTACACCTTC. This codes for CASSPQSGIYGYTF.